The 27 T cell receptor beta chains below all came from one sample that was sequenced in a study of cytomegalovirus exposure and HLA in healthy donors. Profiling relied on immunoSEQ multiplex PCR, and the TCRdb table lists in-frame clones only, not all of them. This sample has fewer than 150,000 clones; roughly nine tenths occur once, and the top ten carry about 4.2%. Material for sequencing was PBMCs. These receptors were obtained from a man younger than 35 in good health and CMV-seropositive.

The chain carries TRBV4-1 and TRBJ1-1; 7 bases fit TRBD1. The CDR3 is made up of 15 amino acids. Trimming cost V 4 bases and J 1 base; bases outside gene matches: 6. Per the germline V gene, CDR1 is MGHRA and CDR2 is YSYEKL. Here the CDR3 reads CASSLGQASNTEAFF. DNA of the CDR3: TGCGCCAGCAGCCTTGGACAGGCTTCGAACACTGAAGCTTTCTTT.

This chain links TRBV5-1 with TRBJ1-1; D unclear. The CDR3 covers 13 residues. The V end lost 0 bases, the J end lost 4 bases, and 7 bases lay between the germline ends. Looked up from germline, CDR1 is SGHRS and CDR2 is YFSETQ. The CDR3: CASSLAGSTEAFF. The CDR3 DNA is TGCGCCAGCAGCTTGGCCGGGAGCACTGAAGCTTTCTTT. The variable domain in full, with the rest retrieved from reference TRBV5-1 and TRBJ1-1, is KAGVTQTPRYLIKTRGQQVTLSCSPISGHRSVSWYQQTPGQGLQFLFEYFSETQRNKGNFPGRFSGRQFSNSRSEMNVSTLELGDSALYLCASSLAGSTEAFFGQGTRLTVV.

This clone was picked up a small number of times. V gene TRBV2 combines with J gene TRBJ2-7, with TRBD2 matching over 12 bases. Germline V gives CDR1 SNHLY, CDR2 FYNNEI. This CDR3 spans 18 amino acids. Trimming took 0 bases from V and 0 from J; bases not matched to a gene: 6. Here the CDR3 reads CASSEAGLAGLSSYEQYF. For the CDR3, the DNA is TGTGCCAGCAGTGAAGCAGGACTAGCGGGGCTTAGCTCCTACGAGCAGTACTTC. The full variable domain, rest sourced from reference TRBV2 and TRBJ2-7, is EPEVTQTPSHQVTQMGQEVILRCVPISNHLYFYWYRQILGQKVEFLVSFYNNEISEKSEIFDDQFSVERPDGSNFTLKIRSTKLEDSAMYFCASSEAGLAGLSSYEQYFGPGTRLTVT.

CDR3 protein: CSVWVGTSDVEETQYF. The CDR3 nucleotides are TGCAGCGTTTGGGTTGGAACTAGCGACGTCGAGGAGACCCAGTACTTC. This sequence joins TRBV29-1 and TRBJ2-5; TRBD2 matches at 7 bases. J was trimmed by 5 bases and V by 5 bases; bases with no gene match: 17. This CDR3 comprises 16 residues. From germline, CDR1 is SQVTM and CDR2 ANQGSEA.

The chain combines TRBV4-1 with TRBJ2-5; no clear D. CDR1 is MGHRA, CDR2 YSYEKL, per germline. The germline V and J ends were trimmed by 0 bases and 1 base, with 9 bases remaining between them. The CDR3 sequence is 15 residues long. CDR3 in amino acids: CASSQELRSQETQYF. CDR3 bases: TGCGCCAGCAGCCAAGAACTGAGGTCCCAAGAGACCCAGTACTTC.

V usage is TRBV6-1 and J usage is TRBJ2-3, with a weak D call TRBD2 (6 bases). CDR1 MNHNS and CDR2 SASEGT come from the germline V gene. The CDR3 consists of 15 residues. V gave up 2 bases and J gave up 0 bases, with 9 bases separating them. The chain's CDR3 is CASSERRGSTDTQYF. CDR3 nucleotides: TGTGCCAGCAGTGAAAGGCGGGGAAGCACAGATACGCAGTATTTT.

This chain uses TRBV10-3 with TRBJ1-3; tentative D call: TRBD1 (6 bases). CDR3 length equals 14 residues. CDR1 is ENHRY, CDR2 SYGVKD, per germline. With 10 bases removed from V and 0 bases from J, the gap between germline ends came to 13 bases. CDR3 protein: CATRDTASGNTIYF. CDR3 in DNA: TGTGCCACCCGGGACACCGCCTCTGGAAACACCATATATTTT.

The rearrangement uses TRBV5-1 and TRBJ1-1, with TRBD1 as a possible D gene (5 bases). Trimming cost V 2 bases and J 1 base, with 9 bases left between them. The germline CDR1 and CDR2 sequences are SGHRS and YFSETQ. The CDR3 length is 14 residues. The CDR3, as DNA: TGCGCCAGCAGCTTAGGGGCGACGAACACTGAAGCTTTCTTT. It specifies CASSLGATNTEAFF.

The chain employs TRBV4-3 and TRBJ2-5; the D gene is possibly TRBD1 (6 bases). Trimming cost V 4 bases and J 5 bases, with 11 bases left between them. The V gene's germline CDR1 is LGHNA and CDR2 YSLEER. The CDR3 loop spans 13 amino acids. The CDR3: CASSPKQGETQYF. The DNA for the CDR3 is TGCGCCAGCAGCCCAAAACAGGGCGAGACCCAGTACTTC.

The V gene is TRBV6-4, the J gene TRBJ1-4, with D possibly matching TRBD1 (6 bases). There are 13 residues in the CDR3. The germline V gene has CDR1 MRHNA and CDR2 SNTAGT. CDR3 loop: CARDTATNEKLFF. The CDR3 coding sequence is TGTGCGAGGGACACCGCAACTAATGAAAAACTGTTTTTT.

In DNA, the CDR3 is TGCGCCAGCAGCGGGCTTACAGGGCCGTACCGGGAGCTGTTTTTT. Its translation: CASSGLTGPYRELFF. The chain uses TRBV5-1 and TRBJ2-2; D might be TRBD1 (6 bases). The CDR3 spans 15 residues. Trimming stripped 4 bases from V and 9 bases from J, with 19 bases between. Germline V gives CDR1 SGHRS, CDR2 YFSETQ.

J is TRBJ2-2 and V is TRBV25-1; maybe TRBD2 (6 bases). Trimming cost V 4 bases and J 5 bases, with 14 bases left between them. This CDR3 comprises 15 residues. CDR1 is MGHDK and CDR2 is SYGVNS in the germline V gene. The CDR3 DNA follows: TGTGCCAGCAGTGCCCCGGGACGGGGGACCGGGGAGCTGTTTTTT. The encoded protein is CASSAPGRGTGELFF.

CDR3 coding DNA: TGTGCCAGTAGTAACGGACAGGGGCCAACAGATACGCAGTATTTT. This codes for CASSNGQGPTDTQYF. This sequence joins TRBV19 and TRBJ2-3, with 9 bases lining up with TRBD1. The CDR3 loop spans 15 amino acids. With V trimmed by 4 bases and J by 3 bases, 5 bases remained unmatched. Per the germline V gene, CDR1 is LNHDA and CDR2 is SQIVND (reference sequence).

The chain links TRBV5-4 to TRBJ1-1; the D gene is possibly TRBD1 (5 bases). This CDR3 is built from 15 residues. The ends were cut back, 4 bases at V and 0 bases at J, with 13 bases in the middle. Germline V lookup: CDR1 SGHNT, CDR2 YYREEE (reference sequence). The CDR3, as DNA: TGTGCCAGCAGCAGCAGGGAAAACCTGAACACTGAAGCTTTCTTT. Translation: CASSSRENLNTEAFF. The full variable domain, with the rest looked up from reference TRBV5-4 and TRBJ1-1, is ETGVTQSPTHLIKTRGQQVTLRCSSQSGHNTVSWYQQALGQGPQFIFQYYREEENGRGNFPPRFSGLQFPNYSSELNVNALELDDSALYLCASSSRENLNTEAFFGQGTRLTVV.

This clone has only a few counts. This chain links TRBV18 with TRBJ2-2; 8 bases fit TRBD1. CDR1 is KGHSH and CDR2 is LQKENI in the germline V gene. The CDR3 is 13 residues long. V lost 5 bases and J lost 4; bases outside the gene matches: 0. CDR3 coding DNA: TGTGCCAGCTCAGACAGGGGCACCGGGGAGCTGTTTTTT. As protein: CASSDRGTGELFF.

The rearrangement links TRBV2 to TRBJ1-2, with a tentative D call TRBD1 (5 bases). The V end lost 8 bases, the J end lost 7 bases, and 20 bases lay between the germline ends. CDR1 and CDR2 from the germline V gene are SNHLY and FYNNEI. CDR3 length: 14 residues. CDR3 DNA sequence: TGTGCCAGCCCACTGCTTGGGGGGGAGGGTGGCTACACCTTC. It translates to CASPLLGGEGGYTF.

The CDR3 bases are TGTGCCAGCATGCCGACAGGCTCGGTGAACACTGAAGCTTTCTTT. Translated, it gives CASMPTGSVNTEAFF. This rearrangement joins TRBV28 to TRBJ1-1; a weak D match, TRBD1 (6 bases). V gave up 7 bases and J gave up 0 bases, with 15 bases separating them. The V gene's germline CDR1 is MDHEN and CDR2 SYDVKM. The CDR3 runs to 15 residues.

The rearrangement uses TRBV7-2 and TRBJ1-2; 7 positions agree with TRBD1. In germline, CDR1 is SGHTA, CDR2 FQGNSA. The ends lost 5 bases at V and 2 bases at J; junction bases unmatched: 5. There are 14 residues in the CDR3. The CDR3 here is CASSPDRANYGYTF. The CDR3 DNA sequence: TGTGCCAGCAGCCCAGACAGGGCAAACTATGGCTACACCTTC.

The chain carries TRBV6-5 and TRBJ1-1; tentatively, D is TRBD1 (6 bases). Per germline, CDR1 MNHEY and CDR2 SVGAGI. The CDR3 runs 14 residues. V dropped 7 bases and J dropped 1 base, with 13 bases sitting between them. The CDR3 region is CASTQGHPNTEAFF. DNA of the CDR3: TGTGCCAGCACCCAGGGGCACCCGAACACTGAAGCTTTCTTT.

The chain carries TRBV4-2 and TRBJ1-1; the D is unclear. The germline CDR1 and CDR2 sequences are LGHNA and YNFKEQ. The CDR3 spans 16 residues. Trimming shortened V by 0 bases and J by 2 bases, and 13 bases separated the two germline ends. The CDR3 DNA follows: TGTGCCAGCAGCCAAGATCCCCGCGGTCTAAACACTGAAGCTTTCTTT. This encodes CASSQDPRGLNTEAFF.

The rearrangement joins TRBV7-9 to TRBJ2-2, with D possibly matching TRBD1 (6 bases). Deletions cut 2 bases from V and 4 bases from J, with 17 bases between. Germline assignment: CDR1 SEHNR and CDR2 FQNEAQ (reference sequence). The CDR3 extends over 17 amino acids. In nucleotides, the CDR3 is TGTGCCAGCAGCTTAAACACAGGGTTCGTGACCACCGGGGAGCTGTTTTTT. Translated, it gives CASSLNTGFVTTGELFF.

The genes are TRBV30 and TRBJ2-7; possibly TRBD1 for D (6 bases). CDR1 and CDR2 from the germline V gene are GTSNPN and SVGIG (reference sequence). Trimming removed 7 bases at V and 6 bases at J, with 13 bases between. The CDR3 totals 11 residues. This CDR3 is CASGVGAEQYF. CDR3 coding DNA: TGTGCCTCAGGGGTAGGAGCCGAGCAGTACTTC.

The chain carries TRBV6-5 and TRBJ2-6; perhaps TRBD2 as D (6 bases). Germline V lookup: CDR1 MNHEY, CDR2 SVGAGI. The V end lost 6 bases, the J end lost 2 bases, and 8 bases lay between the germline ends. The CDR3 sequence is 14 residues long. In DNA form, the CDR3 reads TGTGCCAGCAGGGGGGGAACTGGGGCCAACGTCCTGACTTTC. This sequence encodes CASRGGTGANVLTF.

The CDR3 DNA reads TGTGCCAGCCACCGGGACTTATACACAGATACGCAGTATTTT. The encoded protein is CASHRDLYTDTQYF. This rearrangement joins TRBV7-8 to TRBJ2-3, with D possibly being TRBD2 (6 bases). CDR3 size: 14 residues. From germline, CDR1 is SGHVS and CDR2 FQNEAQ. Trimming removed 8 bases from V and 2 bases from J, with 14 bases in between.

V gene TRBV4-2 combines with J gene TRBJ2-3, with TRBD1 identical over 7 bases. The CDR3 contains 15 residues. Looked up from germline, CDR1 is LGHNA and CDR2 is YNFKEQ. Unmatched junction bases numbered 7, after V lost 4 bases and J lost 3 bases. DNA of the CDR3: TGTGCCAGCAGCCCCCCCGGCAGGGGGACAGATACGCAGTATTTT. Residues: CASSPPGRGTDTQYF.

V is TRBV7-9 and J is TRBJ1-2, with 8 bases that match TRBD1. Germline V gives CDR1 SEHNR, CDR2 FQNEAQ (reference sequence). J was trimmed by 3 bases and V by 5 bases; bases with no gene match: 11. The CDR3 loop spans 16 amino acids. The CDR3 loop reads CASSHIPGGLDYGYTF. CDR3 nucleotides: TGTGCCAGCAGCCACATTCCAGGGGGCTTAGACTATGGCTACACCTTC. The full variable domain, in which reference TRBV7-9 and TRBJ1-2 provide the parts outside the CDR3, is DTGVSQNPRHKITKRGQNVTFRCDPISEHNRLYWYRQTLGQGPEFLTYFQNEAQLEKSRLLSDRFSAERPKGSFSTLEIQRTEQGDSAMYLCASSHIPGGLDYGYTFGSGTRLTVV.

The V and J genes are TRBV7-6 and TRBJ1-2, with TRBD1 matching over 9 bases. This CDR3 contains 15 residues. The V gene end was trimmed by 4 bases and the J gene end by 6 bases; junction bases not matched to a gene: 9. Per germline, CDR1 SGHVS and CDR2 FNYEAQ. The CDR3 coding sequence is TGTGCCAGCAGCTCTAGACAGGGGGGACTCCATGGCTACACCTTC. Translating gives CASSSRQGGLHGYTF.